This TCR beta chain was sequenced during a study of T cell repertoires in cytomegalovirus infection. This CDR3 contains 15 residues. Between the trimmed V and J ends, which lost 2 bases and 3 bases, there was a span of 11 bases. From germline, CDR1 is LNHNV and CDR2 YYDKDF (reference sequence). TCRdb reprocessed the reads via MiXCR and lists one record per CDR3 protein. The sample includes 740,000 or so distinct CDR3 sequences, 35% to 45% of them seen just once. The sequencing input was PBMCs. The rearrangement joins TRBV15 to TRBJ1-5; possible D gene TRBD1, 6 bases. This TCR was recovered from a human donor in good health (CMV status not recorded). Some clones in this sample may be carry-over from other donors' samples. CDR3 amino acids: CATSRQGGDNQPQHF. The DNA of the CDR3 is TGTGCCACCAGCAGACAAGGGGGAGACAATCAGCCCCAGCATTTT.